Listed below are T cell receptor beta chains from one sample, sequenced in a study of neurological immune-mediated disorders. A single record per CDR3 protein comes from TCRdb applying MiXCR to the 5' RACE reads. The sample records over 60,000 distinct CDR3 sequences, 4.5% to 5.5% being singletons. Sequences were obtained from PBMCs. Receptors were obtained from a woman in her sixties or seventies with multiple sclerosis. Each CDR3 is given with its conserved first and last residue. The order of the fields is CDR3 protein, CDR3 DNA, V gene, J gene, clone size, D gene. D genes are given only for firm matches. Size is omitted from some rows. Given values are once, few, many or a class for expanded clones.

CASTPQGGNTIYF	TGTGCCAGCACTCCCCAAGGGGGGAACACCATATATTTT	TRBV28	TRBJ1-3	many	.
CASSLGTSGATDTQYF	TGTGCCAGCAGTTTGGGGACTAGCGGGGCCACAGATACGCAGTATTTT	TRBV6-5	TRBJ2-3	many	TRBD2
CASSLGTVNTEAFF	TGCGCCAGCAGCTTGGGCACAGTGAACACTGAAGCTTTCTTT	TRBV5-1	TRBJ1-1	many	.
CSVGEAGNSNQPQHF	TGCAGCGTTGGGGAAGCCGGGAACAGCAATCAGCCCCAGCATTTT	TRBV29-1	TRBJ1-5	many	.
CASRLQGSEQYF	TGTGCCAGCAGGCTACAGGGATCCGAGCAGTACTTC	TRBV12-3/TRBV12-4	TRBJ2-7	many	.
CASQLGQRYEQYF	TGTGCCAGCCAATTGGGGCAGCGTTACGAGCAGTACTTC	TRBV6-6	TRBJ2-7	many	.
CASSGRAAGKLFF	TGTGCCAGCAGCGGCCGGGCCGCAGGAAAACTGTTTTTT	TRBV7-8	TRBJ1-4	many	.
CAIPGESYNSNQPQHF	TGTGCCATCCCAGGTGAATCTTACAACAGCAATCAGCCCCAGCATTTT	TRBV10-3	TRBJ1-5	many	.
CSARQREGFSYNEQFF	TGCAGTGCTAGACAGCGGGAGGGTTTCTCCTACAATGAGCAGTTCTTC	TRBV20-1	TRBJ2-1	many	TRBD2
CASSPLRTGDPRETQYF	TGTGCCAGCAGCCCACTCCGTACAGGGGACCCCAGAGAGACCCAGTACTTC	TRBV7-9	TRBJ2-5	many	TRBD1
CASAPTRTGYEQYF	TGTGCCAGCGCCCCGACGCGGACAGGCTACGAGCAGTACTTC	TRBV7-8	TRBJ2-7	many	TRBD1
CASSLRGVTNEKLFF	TGTGCCAGCAGCTTGCGGGGGGTGACTAATGAAAAACTGTTTTTT	TRBV5-5	TRBJ1-4	many	.
CASSLMGTGGDYGYTF	TGCGCCAGCAGCTTGATGGGGACAGGGGGAGACTATGGCTACACCTTC	TRBV5-1	TRBJ1-2	many	TRBD1
CATSAGTGKKDEQYF	TGTGCCACCAGTGCCGGGACAGGGAAAAAGGACGAGCAGTACTTC	TRBV24-1	TRBJ2-7	many	TRBD1
CASTFGGAQNEQFF	TGTGCCAGCACCTTCGGGGGGGCGCAGAATGAGCAGTTCTTC	TRBV12-3/TRBV12-4	TRBJ2-1	many	TRBD2
CASSSGNIQYF	TGTGCCAGCAGCTCGGGGAACATTCAGTACTTC	TRBV11-2	TRBJ2-4	many	.
CASSLTSGRTDTQYF	TGTGCCAGCAGCTTAACTAGCGGGAGAACAGATACGCAGTATTTT	TRBV7-9	TRBJ2-3	many	TRBD2
CSAILLAGMTDTQYF	TGCAGTGCTATCTTACTAGCGGGAATGACAGATACGCAGTATTTT	TRBV20-1	TRBJ2-3	many	TRBD2
CASSTQMGLYEQFF	TGTGCCAGCAGCACCCAGATGGGCCTCTATGAGCAGTTCTTC	TRBV14	TRBJ2-1	many	.
CSARDRKGQGAEKLFF	TGCAGTGCTAGAGATCGAAAGGGACAGGGGGCTGAAAAACTGTTTTTT	TRBV20-1	TRBJ1-4	many	TRBD1
CASSLGGQEAFF	TGTGCCAGCAGCTTAGGGGGACAGGAAGCTTTCTTT	TRBV11-2	TRBJ1-1	.	TRBD1
CASSENRGRNNEQFF	TGTGCCAGCAGTGAAAACAGGGGGCGCAACAATGAGCAGTTCTTC	TRBV2	TRBJ2-1	many	TRBD1